The clone carrying this TCR beta chain has just a few counts. The antigen is unknown. The data are from a study of CD8 T cells in ankylosing spondylitis. The study's findings and limits: Prior work had noted some motif variants in reactive arthritis blood and synovial fluid. Reports say disease-linked clones showed up significantly more in matched ankylosing spondylitis synovial fluid.

TCRdb reprocessed the 5' RACE reads with MiXCR, giving one entry per CDR3 protein. The repertoire includes under 300,000 distinct CDR3 sequences, 15% to 20% of them detected once, and around 30% sits in the top ten. V was pared by 3 bases and J by 0 bases, with 4 bases of the junction left unmatched. The CDR3 totals 15 residues. Germline V lookup: CDR1 DFQATT, CDR2 SNEGSKA (reference sequence). The chain carries TRBV20-1 and TRBJ2-3, with 9 bases that match TRBD1. This TCR came from a male donor with ankylosing spondylitis or in good health (not recorded which). The source material was blood, either unsorted or a sorted T cell fraction (not recorded which). This CDR3 reads CSARDRGSSTDTQYF. Here the CDR3 DNA reads TGCAGTGCTAGGGACAGGGGCTCTAGCACAGATACGCAGTATTTT.